Listed below are T cell receptor beta chains from one sample, sequenced in a study of Graves' ophthalmopathy and Graves' hyperthyroidism. TCRdb called the multiplex PCR reads again in MiXCR, with one record for every CDR3 protein. The repertoire holds 650,000 to 800,000 distinct CDR3 sequences, with about 38% as singletons. Sequenced sample: peripheral blood. These receptors originate from an adult man with Graves' ophthalmopathy. The CDR3 runs from the conserved cysteine through the conserved F or W.

CDR3aa	v_gene	j_gene
CASKATGNTEAFF	TRBV11-2	TRBJ1-1
CASSLSRGWTGELFF	TRBV7-8	TRBJ2-2
CASSEAGRAYEQYF	TRBV12-3/TRBV12-4	TRBJ2-7
CASSPLVEQYF	TRBV9	TRBJ2-7
CASSDGTNQPQHF	TRBV6-4	TRBJ1-5
CASRQGTGDNYGYTF	TRBV7-2	TRBJ1-2
CSARLVASAQHF	TRBV20-1	TRBJ1-5
CASSPGRFSNQPQHF	TRBV7-8	TRBJ1-5
CSAKPGGGITGELFF	TRBV20-1	TRBJ2-2
CASTPPGPTEAFF	TRBV25-1	TRBJ1-1
CSASREVFAFF	TRBV20-1	TRBJ1-1
CASVEETGRNTIYF	TRBV25-1	TRBJ1-3
CSAPGTERHGRNEAFF	TRBV20-1	TRBJ1-1
CASSLWVAGTWETQYF	TRBV5-1	TRBJ2-5
CASSPTAVETQYF	TRBV7-9	TRBJ2-5
CASRLGQGGQETQYF	TRBV7-9	TRBJ2-5
CSVGQFNEKLFF	TRBV29-1	TRBJ1-4
CASKSRGVFTGELFF	TRBV6-4	TRBJ2-2
CASREGGKVEAFF	TRBV6-1	TRBJ1-1
CSARAETSSRFNEQFF	TRBV20-1	TRBJ2-1
CASSYGTGVWYEQYF	TRBV10-3	TRBJ2-7
CASSIGRDTYQETQYF	TRBV19	TRBJ2-5
CASSGAGPTDTQYF	TRBV2	TRBJ2-3
CASSPQFGGSRGAEAFF	TRBV11-2	TRBJ1-1
CATTQVGQGVGEQFF	TRBV2	TRBJ2-1
CSALHQPTNEKLFF	TRBV20-1	TRBJ1-4
CSGRDPSYEQYF	TRBV29-1	TRBJ2-7
CASTGLGQEQYF	TRBV2	TRBJ2-7
CSAARPYSYEQYF	TRBV20-1	TRBJ2-7
CSARTPGNTIYF	TRBV20-1	TRBJ1-3
CSARDASRTGANVLTF	TRBV20-1	TRBJ2-6
CASSATGGLHTGELFF	TRBV2	TRBJ2-2
CSVERDSMNTEAFF	TRBV29-1	TRBJ1-1
CAISEGVTETQYF	TRBV10-3	TRBJ2-5
CASSSSMGHLDYGYTF	TRBV12-3/TRBV12-4	TRBJ1-2
CSARQGIGVGYTF	TRBV29-1	TRBJ1-2
CASSGAGGYNVLTF	TRBV9	TRBJ2-6
CASSLGPGQAIVYEQYF	TRBV7-3	TRBJ2-7
CAISPGGAREQYF	TRBV10-3	TRBJ2-7
CASSLGREYTQYF	TRBV7-3	TRBJ2-3
CASSGWTHPDTQYF	TRBV9	TRBJ2-3
CASSQVKGITEAFF	TRBV4-2	TRBJ1-1
CASRPTTGTGEKLFF	TRBV6-5	TRBJ1-4
CSAGAYEAFF	TRBV29-1	TRBJ1-1
CASVGGGSYEQYF	TRBV2	TRBJ2-7
CASRRPTPAGNTTYF	TRBV19	TRBJ1-3
CASSQMGLAGVETQYF	TRBV4-1	TRBJ2-5